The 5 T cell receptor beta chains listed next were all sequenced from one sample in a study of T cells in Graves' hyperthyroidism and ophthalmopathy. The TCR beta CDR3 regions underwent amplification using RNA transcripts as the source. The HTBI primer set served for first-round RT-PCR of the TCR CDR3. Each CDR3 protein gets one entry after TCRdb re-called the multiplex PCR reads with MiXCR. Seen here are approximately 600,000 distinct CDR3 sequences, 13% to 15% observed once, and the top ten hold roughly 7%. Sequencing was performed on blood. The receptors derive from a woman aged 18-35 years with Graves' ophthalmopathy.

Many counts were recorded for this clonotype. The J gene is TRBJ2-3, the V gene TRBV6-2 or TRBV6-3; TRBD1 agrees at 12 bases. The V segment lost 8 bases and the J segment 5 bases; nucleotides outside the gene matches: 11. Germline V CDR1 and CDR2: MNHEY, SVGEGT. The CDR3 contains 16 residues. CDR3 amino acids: CASATWDRGRLDTQYF. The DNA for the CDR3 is TGTGCCAGCGCTACCTGGGACAGGGGGCGGTTAGATACGCAGTATTTT.

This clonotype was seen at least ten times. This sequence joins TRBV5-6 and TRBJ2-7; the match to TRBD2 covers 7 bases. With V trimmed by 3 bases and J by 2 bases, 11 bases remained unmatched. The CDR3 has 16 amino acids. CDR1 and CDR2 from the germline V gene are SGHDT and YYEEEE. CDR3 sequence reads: CASSWASGRSAYEQYF. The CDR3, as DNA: TGTGCCAGCAGCTGGGCTAGCGGTCGGAGTGCCTACGAGCAGTACTTC.

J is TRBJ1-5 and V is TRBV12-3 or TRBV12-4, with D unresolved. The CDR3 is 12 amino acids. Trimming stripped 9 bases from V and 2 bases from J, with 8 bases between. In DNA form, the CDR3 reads TGTGCCAGTAAGACTGGCAATCAGCCCCAGCATTTT. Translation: CASKTGNQPQHF.

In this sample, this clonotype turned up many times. The CDR3 region has the DNA TGTGCCAGCAGGCGGTCTGGCAATGAGCAGTTCTTC. Translating gives CASRRSGNEQFF. The V call is TRBV2, the J call TRBJ2-1; no clear D. Per germline, CDR1 SNHLY and CDR2 FYNNEI. V shed 6 bases and J shed 6 bases, with 9 bases lying between them. This CDR3 has 12 amino acids.

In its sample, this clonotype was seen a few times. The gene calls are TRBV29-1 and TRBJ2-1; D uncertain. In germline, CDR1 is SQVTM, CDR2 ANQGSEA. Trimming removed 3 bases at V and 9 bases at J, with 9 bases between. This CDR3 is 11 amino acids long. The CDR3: CSVEGIGEQFF. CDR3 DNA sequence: TGCAGCGTTGAGGGGATCGGTGAGCAGTTCTTC.